This TCR beta chain is drawn from a study of early T cells in non-severe SARS-CoV-2 infection. Study information: Chains were unpaired, as sequencing was done on bulk RNA from unsorted whole blood. Findings of the study overall: Reliance on VDJdb matching favored anti-spike CD8 responses; private and CD4 specificities were missed.

Researchers attached unique molecular identifiers to individual cDNA molecules. TCRdb reprocessed the 5' RACE reads with MiXCR, giving one entry per CDR3 protein. The table shows roughly 110,000 distinct CDR3 sequences, with approximately 10% occurring only once. The V gene lost 1 base and the J gene lost 4 bases, with 17 bases spanning the gap. The length of the CDR3 is 17 residues. CDR1 is SGHNT, CDR2 YYREEE, per germline (reference sequence). This clonotype was detected many times. Its cognate antigen is unknown. The V call is TRBV5-4, the J call TRBJ2-2; D is unclear. Sequenced: whole blood. The sequence came from an adult who was a healthcare worker with PCR-confirmed SARS-CoV-2 infection or an uninfected control (not recorded which). This CDR3 reads CASSLLRFGTATGELFF. In DNA form, the CDR3 reads TGTGCCAGCAGCTTGCTAAGGTTCGGAACCGCCACCGGGGAGCTGTTTTTT.